The source of this T cell receptor beta chain is a study of T cell responses to AZD1222 COVID-19 vaccine. CDR1 SGHNT and CDR2 YENEEA come from the germline V gene. Trimming took 11 bases from V and 0 from J, leaving 20 bases between them. This CDR3 region has 16 residues. Profiled with immunoSEQ multiplex PCR; TCRdb holds only in-frame clones, not every one. The sample carries 110,000 to 150,000 clones, roughly 91% recorded once. Sequencing was performed on peripheral blood, taken on day 0 of AZD1222 vaccination. The sequence was obtained from an adult in good health. The chain combines TRBV11-3 with TRBJ2-1, with D perhaps TRBD1 or TRBD2 (6 bases each). The CDR3 DNA follows: TGTGCCTCCGCCGGCCAAGGGGGGAGCTCCTACAATGAGCAGTTCTTC. Protein product: CASAGQGGSSYNEQFF.